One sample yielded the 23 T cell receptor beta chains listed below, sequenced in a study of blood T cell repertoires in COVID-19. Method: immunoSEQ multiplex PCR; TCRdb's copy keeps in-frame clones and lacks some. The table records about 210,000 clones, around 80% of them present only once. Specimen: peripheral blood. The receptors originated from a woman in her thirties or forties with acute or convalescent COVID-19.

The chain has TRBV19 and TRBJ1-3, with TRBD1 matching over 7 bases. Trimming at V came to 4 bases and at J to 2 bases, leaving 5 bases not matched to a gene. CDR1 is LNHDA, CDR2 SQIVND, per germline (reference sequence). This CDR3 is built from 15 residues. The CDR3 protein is CASSSTGATGNTIYF. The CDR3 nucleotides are TGTGCCAGTAGTAGCACAGGGGCAACTGGAAACACCATATATTTT.

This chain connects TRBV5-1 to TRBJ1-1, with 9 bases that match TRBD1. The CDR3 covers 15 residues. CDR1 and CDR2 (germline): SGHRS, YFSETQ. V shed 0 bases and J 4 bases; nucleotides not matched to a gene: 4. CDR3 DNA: TGCGCCAGCAGCTTGGCCGGGACAGGGCCCACTGAAGCTTTCTTT. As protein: CASSLAGTGPTEAFF.

The DNA of the CDR3 is TGTGCCTGGAGTGTACAGAGACACCGTGAAGCTTTCTTT. This codes for CAWSVQRHREAFF. This rearrangement joins TRBV30 to TRBJ1-1; D gene ambiguous. Deletions cut 0 bases from V and 7 bases from J, with 12 bases between. Germline CDR1 GTSNPN, CDR2 SVGIG (reference sequence). The CDR3 contains 13 residues.

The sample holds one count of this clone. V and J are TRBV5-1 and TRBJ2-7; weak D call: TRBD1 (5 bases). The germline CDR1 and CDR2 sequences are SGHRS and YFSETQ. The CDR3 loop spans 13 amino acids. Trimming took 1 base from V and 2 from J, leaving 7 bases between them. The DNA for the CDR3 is TGCGCCAGCAGCTTGCCCAGGGCCTACGAGCAGTACTTC. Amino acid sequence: CASSLPRAYEQYF.

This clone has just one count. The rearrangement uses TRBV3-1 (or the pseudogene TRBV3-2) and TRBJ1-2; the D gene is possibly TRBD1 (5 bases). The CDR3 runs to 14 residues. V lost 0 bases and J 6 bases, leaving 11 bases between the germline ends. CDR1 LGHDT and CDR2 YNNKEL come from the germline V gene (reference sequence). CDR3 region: CASSQEEQVHGYTF. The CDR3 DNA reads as TGTGCCAGCAGCCAAGAGGAACAGGTGCATGGCTACACCTTC.

CDR3 coding DNA: TGTGCCAGTAGTATAACCGGGACTAGCGGGAGCGGTGAGCAGTTCTTC. Translation: CASSITGTSGSGEQFF. V is TRBV19 and J is TRBJ2-1, with TRBD2 matching 14 bases. CDR1 LNHDA and CDR2 SQIVND come from the germline V gene (reference sequence). The ends lost 2 bases at V and 9 bases at J; junction bases unmatched: 6. The CDR3 has 16 residues. Full variable domain (rest looked up from reference TRBV19 and TRBJ2-1): DGGITQSPKYLFRKEGQNVTLSCEQNLNHDAMYWYRQDPGQGLRLIYYSQIVNDFQKGDIAEGYSVSREKKESFPLTVTSAQKNPTAFYLCASSITGTSGSGEQFFGPGTRLTVL.

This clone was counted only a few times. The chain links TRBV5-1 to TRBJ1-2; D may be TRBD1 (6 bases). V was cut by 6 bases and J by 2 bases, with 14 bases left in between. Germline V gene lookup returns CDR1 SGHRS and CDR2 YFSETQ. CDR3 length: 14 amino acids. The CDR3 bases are TGCGCCAGCACCGCTGGGGACACCAACTATGGCTACACCTTC. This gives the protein CASTAGDTNYGYTF.

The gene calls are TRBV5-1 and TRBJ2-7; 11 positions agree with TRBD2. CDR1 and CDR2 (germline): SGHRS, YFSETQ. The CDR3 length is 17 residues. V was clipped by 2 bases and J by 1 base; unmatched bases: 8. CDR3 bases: TGCGCCAGCAGCTTTTACTTTAGCGGGAGGGGATCCTACGAGCAGTACTTC. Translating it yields CASSFYFSGRGSYEQYF.

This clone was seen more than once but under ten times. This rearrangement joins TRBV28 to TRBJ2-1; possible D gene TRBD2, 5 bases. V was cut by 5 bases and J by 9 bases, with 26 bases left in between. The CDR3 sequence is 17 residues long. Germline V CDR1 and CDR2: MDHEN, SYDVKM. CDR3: CASSPSLILVEGGEQFF. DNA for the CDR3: TGTGCCAGCAGTCCCTCTCTGATTTTGGTTGAGGGTGGTGAGCAGTTCTTC.

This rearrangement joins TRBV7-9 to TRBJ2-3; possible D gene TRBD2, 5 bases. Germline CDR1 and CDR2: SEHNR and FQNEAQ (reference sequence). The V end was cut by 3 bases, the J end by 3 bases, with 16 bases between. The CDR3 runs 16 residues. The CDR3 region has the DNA TGTGCCAGCAGCTTCCGCGGAGCGGCTGTTACAGATACGCAGTATTTT. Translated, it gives CASSFRGAAVTDTQYF.

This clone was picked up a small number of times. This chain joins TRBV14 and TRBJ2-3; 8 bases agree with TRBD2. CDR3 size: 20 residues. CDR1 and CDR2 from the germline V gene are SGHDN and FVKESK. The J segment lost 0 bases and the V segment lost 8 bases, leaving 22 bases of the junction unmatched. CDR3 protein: CASSARYGSGRDPSTDTQYF. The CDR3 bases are TGTGCCAGCTCGGCGAGATACGGCAGCGGGAGAGATCCCAGCACAGATACGCAGTATTTT. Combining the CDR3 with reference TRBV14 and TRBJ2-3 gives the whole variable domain EAGVTQFPSHSVIEKGQTVTLRCDPISGHDNLYWYRRVMGKEIKFLLHFVKESKQDESGMPNNRFLAERTGGTYSTLKVQPAELEDSGVYFCASSARYGSGRDPSTDTQYFGPGTRLTVL.

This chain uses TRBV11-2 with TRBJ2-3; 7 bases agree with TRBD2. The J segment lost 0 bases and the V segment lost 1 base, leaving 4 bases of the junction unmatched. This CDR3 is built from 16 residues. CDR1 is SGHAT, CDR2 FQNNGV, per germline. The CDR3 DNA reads TGTGCCAGCAGCTTAGCGAGCGGGGTGAGCACAGATACGCAGTATTTT. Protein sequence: CASSLASGVSTDTQYF.

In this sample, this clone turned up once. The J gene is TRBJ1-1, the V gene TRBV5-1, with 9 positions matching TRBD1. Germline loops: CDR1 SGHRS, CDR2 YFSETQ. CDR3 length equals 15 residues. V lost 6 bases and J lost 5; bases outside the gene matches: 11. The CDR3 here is CASTFTGGWSTEAFF. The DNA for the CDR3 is TGCGCCAGCACGTTTACAGGGGGCTGGAGTACTGAAGCTTTCTTT.

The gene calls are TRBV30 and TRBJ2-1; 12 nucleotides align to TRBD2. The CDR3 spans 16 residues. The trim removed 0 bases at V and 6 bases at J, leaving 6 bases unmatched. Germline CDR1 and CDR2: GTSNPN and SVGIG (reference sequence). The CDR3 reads CAWSVGLAGPLNEQFF. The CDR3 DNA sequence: TGTGCCTGGAGTGTCGGACTAGCGGGGCCCCTCAATGAGCAGTTCTTC.

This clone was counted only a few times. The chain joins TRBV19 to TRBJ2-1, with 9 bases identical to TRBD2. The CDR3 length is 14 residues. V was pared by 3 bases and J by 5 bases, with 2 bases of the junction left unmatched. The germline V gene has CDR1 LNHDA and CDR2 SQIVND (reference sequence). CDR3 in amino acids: CASSMRTSDNEQFF. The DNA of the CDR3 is TGTGCCAGTAGTATGCGGACTAGCGACAATGAGCAGTTCTTC.

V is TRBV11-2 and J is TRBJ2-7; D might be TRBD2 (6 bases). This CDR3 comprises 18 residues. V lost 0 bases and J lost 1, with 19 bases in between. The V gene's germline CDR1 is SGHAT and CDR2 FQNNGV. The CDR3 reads CASSLERFGGSLSYEQYF. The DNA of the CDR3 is TGTGCCAGCAGCTTAGAACGTTTCGGGGGTTCATTATCCTACGAGCAGTACTTC.

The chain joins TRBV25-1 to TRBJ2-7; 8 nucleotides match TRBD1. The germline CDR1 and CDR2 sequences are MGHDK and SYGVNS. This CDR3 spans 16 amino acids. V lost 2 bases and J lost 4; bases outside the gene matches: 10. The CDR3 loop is CASSEGAGTGVYEQYF. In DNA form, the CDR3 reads TGTGCCAGCAGTGAAGGGGCCGGGACAGGTGTGTACGAGCAGTACTTC.

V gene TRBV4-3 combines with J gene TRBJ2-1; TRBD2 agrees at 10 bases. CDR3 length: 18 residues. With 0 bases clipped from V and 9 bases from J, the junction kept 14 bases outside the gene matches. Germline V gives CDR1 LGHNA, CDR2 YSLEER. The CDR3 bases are TGCGCCAGCAGCCAAGATCTTTCTAGCGGGAGTTACAGCGGTGAGCAGTTCTTC. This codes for CASSQDLSSGSYSGEQFF.

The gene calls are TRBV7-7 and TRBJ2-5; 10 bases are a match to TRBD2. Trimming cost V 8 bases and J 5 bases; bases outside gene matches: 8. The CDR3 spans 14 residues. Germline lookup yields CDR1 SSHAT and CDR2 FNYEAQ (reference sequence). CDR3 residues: CASQQREGRETQYF. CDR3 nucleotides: TGTGCCAGCCAACAGCGGGAGGGCCGGGAGACCCAGTACTTC.

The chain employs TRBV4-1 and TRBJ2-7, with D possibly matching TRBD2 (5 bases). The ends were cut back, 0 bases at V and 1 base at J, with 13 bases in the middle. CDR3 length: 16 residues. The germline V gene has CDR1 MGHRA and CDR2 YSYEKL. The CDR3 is CASSQEVLARSYEQYF. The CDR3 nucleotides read TGCGCCAGCAGCCAAGAAGTCCTAGCCAGGTCCTACGAGCAGTACTTC.

The CDR3 sequence is CASSFRGLRTDTQYF. CDR3 DNA sequence: TGTGCCAGCAGCTTCCGGGGACTTCGCACAGATACGCAGTATTTT. The chain joins TRBV7-3 to TRBJ2-3; tentative D call: TRBD2 (6 bases). CDR1 and CDR2 from the germline V gene are SGHTA and FQGTGA. Trimming removed 3 bases from V and 1 base from J, with 11 bases in between. CDR3 length: 15 amino acids.

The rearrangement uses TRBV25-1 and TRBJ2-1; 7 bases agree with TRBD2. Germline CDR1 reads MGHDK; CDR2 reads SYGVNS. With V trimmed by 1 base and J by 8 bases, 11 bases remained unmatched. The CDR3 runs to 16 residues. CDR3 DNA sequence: TGTGCCAGCAGTGAATTTAAGCGGGGAAGCGACTATGAGCAGTTCTTC. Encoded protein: CASSEFKRGSDYEQFF.

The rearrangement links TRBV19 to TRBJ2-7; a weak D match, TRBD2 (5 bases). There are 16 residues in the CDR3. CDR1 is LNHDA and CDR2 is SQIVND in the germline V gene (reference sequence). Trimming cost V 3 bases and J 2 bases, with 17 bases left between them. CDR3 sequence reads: CASSMVPGTIPYEQYF. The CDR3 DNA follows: TGTGCCAGTAGTATGGTGCCGGGAACTATACCCTACGAGCAGTACTTC.